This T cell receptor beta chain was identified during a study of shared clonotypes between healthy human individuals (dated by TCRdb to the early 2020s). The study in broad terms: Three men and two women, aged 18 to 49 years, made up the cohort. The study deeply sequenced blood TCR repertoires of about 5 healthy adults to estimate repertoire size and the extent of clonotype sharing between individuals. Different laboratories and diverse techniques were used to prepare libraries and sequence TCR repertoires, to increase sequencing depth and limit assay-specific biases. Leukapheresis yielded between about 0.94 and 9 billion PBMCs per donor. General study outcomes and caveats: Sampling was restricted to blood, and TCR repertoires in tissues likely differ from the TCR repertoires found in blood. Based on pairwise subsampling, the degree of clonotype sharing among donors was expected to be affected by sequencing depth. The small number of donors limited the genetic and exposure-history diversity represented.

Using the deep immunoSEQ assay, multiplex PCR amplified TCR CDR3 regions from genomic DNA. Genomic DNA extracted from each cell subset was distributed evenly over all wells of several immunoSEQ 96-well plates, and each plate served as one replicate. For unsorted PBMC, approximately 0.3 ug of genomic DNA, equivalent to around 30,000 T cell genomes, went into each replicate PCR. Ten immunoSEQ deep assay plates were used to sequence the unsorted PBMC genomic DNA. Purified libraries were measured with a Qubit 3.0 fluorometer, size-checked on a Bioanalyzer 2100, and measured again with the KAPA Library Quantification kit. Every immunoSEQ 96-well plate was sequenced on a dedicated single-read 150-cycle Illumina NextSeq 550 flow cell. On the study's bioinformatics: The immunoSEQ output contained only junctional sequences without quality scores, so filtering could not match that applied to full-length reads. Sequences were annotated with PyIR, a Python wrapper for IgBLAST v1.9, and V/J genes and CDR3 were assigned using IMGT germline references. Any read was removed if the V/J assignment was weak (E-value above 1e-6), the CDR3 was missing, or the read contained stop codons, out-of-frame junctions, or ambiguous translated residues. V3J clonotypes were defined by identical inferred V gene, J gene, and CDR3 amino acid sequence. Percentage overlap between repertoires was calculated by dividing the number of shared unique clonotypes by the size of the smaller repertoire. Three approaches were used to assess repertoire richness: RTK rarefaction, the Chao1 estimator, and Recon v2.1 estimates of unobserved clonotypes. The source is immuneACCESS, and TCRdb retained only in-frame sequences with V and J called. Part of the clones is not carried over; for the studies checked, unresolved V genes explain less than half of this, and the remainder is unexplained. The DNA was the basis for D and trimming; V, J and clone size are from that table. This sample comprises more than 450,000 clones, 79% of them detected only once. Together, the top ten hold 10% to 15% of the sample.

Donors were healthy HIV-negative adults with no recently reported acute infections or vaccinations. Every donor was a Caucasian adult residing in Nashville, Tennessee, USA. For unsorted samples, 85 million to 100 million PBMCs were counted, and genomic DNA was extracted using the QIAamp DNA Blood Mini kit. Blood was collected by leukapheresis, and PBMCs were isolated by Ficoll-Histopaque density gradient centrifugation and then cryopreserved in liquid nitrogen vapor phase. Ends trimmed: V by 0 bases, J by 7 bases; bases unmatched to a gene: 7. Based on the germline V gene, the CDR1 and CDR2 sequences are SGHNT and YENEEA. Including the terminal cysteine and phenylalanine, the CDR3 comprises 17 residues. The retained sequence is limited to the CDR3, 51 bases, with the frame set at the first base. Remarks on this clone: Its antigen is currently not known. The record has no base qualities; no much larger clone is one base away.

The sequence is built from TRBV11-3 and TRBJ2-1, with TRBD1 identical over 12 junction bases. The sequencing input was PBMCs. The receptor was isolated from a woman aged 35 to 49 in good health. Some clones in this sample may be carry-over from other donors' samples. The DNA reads TGTGCCAGCAGCTTAGAGGGGACAGGGGGCTTAGGGAATGAGCAGTTCTTC. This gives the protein CASSLEGTGGLGNEQFF.